The present T cell receptor (beta chain) was sequenced within a study of shared clonotypes between healthy human individuals. The method was immunoSEQ multiplex PCR; TCRdb's version includes in-frame clones alone and lacks a portion of them. The sample yields about 2.1 million clones, just under 95% seen once. V dropped 4 bases and J dropped 2; count of bases not matched to a gene: 7. Germline V gene sequence: CDR1 MGHRA, CDR2 YSYEKL. The CDR3 contains 15 residues. CD45RO-negative, CCR7-positively selected cells formed the naive CD8 fraction, excluding terminally differentiated effector memory CD45RA+ cells.

The receptor comes from a man younger than 35 in good health. Some clones in this sample may be carry-over from other donors' samples. This sequence joins TRBV4-1 and TRBJ2-7; 8 bases align to TRBD2. The specimen was naive CD8+ T cells from PBMCs. CDR3 coding DNA: TGCGCCAGCAGCCGGGGGCGGGGGGATACCTACGAGCAGTACTTC. This sequence encodes CASSRGRGDTYEQYF.